These T cell receptor beta chains were read from a single sample in a study of post-analysis software for immune sequencing data. MiXCR was run by TCRdb on the PCR reads, yielding one entry per CDR3 protein. The data contain hundreds of thousands of distinct CDR3 sequences, 25% to 30% of them singletons. Sequenced sample: blood. These receptor sequences come from a girl aged 5-17 years with multiple sclerosis. CDR3s leave out the opening cysteine and the closing phenylalanine or tryptophan.

TRBV25-1	TRBJ2-1	ASSEFNGAGGRDNEQF
TRBV29-1	TRBJ2-1	SVVQGRNEQF
TRBV28	TRBJ1-1	ASPPEADRKYTEAF
TRBV20-1	TRBJ2-5	SATMGEETQY
TRBV29-1	TRBJ2-1	SVHLGEGASSYNEQF
TRBV6-6	TRBJ1-6	ASSPQGPNSPLH
TRBV9	TRBJ2-5	ASSVDGGPVGTQY
TRBV5-1	TRBJ2-3	ASSYRDRGPGTQY
TRBV6-1	TRBJ2-1	ASSAASGAYNEQF
TRBV12-3/TRBV12-4	TRBJ2-5	ASSLQGGGAQY
TRBV11-3	TRBJ2-5	ASSLYCWETQY
TRBV7-2	TRBJ2-5	ASSLGRGVGETQY
TRBV18	TRBJ2-1	ASSHQAGGSYNEQF
TRBV12-3/TRBV12-4	TRBJ2-5	ASSFGPWQRETQY
TRBV7-2	TRBJ1-3	ASSFRQGSGNTIY
TRBV12-3/TRBV12-4	TRBJ1-2	ASRLAGQSYGYT
TRBV20-1	TRBJ2-5	SARDHTSSRETQY
TRBV18	TRBJ1-1	ASSQSLTDDTEAF
TRBV28	TRBJ2-1	ASSIPSGGRHEQF
TRBV27	TRBJ2-7	ASSLNGGDYEQD
TRBV4-3	TRBJ2-7	ASSQSTGDSYEQY
TRBV10-2	TRBJ1-5	AGYAGSNQPQH
TRBV5-6	TRBJ2-1	ASSSGTGKGEQF
TRBV6-5	TRBJ1-2	AGSRQSYGYT
TRBV7-2	TRBJ2-3	ASSRLAGEAETQY
TRBV20-1	TRBJ1-1	SARDHRNTEAF
TRBV14	TRBJ1-2	ASSQGRDGTEHNYGYT
TRBV12-3/TRBV12-4	TRBJ1-6	ASSFSGRRSPLH
TRBV24-1	TRBJ2-2	ATSDTDGPTGELF
TRBV20-1	TRBJ2-1	SASGGGEQF
TRBV6-5	TRBJ1-4	ASSYSFTVDGVGEKLF
TRBV5-1	TRBJ2-3	ASALGGQGALDTQY
TRBV9	TRBJ2-3	ASSVRAASTDTQY
TRBV6-5	TRBJ2-5	ASLGDQETQY
TRBV29-1	TRBJ2-4	SVLGGRAKNIQY
TRBV25-1	TRBJ2-1	ASTLTGHEQL
TRBV6-1	TRBJ2-1	ASSGGTSGSVYEQF
TRBV20-1	TRBJ2-5	SATRRTSGMETQY
TRBV12-3/TRBV12-4	TRBJ1-2	ASSFRGQGGGGYT
TRBV18	TRBJ2-1	ASSPRQGQENEQF
TRBV6-6	TRBJ2-3	ASSPPGGLRDTQY
TRBV29-1	TRBJ2-2	SVEGEGASGELF
TRBV7-9	TRBJ1-2	ASSPPAGLGGYT
TRBV5-8	TRBJ2-5	ASSRPGLAIPPTQY
TRBV7-9	.	ASSRAGQSSYEQY
TRBV5-1	TRBJ1-6	ASSLDPRGSPLH
TRBV4-3	TRBJ2-6	ASSPAPQVGANVLT
TRBV5-1	TRBJ1-1	ASSFTGDNTEAF
TRBV6-2/TRBV6-3	TRBJ2-1	VSSRLLEQF
TRBV20-1	.	SARLAGALGTQY
TRBV10-3	TRBJ2-7	AISESGAGGPYEQY